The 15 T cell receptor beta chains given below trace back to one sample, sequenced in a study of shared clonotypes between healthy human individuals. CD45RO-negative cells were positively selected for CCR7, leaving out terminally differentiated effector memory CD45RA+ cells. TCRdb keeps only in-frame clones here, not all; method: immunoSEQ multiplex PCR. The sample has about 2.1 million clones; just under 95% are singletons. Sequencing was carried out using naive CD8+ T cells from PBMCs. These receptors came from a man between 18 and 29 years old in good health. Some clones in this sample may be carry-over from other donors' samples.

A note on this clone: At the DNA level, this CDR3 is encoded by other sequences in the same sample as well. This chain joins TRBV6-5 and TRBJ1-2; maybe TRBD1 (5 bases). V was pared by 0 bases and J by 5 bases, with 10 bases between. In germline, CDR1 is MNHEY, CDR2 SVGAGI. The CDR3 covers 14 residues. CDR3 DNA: TGTGCCAGCAGTTACTCCGGGGCGGCGTATGGCTACACCTTC. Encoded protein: CASSYSGAAYGYTF.

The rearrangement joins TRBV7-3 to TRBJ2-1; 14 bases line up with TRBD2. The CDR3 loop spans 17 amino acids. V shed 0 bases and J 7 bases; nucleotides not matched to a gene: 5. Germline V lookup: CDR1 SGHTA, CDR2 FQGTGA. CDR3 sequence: CASSLTGTSGRGNEQFF. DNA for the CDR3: TGTGCCAGCAGCTTAACAGGGACTAGCGGGAGAGGTAATGAGCAGTTCTTC.

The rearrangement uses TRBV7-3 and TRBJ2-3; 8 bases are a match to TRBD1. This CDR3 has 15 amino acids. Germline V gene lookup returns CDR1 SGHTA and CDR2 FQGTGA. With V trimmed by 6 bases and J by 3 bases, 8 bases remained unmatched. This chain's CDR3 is CASSQGQGRTDTQYF. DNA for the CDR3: TGTGCCAGCAGTCAAGGACAGGGAAGGACAGATACGCAGTATTTT.

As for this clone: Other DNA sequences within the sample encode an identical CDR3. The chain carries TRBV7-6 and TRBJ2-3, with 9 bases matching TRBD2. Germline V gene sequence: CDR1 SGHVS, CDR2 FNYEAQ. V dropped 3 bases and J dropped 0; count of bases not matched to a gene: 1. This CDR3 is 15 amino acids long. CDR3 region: CASSFTSGSTDTQYF. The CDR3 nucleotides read TGTGCCAGCAGCTTCACTAGCGGGAGCACAGATACGCAGTATTTT.

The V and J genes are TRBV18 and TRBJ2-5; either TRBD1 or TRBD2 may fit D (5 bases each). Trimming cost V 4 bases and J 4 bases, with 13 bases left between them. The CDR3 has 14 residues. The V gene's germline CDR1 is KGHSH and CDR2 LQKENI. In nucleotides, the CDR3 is TGTGCCAGCTCACACGCCAGAGGGGCAGAGACCCAGTACTTC. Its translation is CASSHARGAETQYF.

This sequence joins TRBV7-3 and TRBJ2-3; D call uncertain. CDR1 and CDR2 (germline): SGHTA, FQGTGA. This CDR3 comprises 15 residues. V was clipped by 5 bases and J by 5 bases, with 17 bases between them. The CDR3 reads CASSPEGWPVDTQYF. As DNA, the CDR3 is TGTGCCAGCAGCCCAGAAGGATGGCCAGTAGATACGCAGTATTTT. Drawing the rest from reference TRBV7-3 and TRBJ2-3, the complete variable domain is GAGVSQTPSNKVTEKGKYVELRCDPISGHTALYWYRQSLGQGPEFLIYFQGTGAADDSGLPNDRFFAVRPEGSVSTLKIQRTERGDSAVYLCASSPEGWPVDTQYFGPGTRLTVL.

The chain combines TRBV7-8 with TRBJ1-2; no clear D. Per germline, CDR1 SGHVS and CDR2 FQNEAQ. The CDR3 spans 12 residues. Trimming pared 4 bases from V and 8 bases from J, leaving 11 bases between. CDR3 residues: CASSSPVEGYTF. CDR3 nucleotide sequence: TGTGCCAGCAGCTCCCCAGTTGAAGGCTACACCTTC.

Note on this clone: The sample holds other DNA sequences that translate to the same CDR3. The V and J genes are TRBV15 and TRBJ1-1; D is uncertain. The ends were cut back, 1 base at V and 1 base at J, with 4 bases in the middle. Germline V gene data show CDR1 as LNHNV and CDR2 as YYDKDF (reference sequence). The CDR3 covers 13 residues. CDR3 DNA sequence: TGTGCCACCAGCAGAGTACCGAACACTGAAGCTTTCTTT. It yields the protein CATSRVPNTEAFF.

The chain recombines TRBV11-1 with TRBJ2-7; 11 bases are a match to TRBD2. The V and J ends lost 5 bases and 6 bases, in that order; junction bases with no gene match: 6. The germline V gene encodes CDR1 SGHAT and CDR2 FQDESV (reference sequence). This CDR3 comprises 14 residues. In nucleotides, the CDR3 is TGTGCCAGCAGCACCCTTAGCGGGAGGGCCGAGCAGTACTTC. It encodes CASSTLSGRAEQYF. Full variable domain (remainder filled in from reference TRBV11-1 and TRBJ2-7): EAEVAQSPRYKITEKSQAVAFWCDPISGHATLYWYRQILGQGPELLVQFQDESVVDDSQLPKDRFSAERLKGVDSTLKIQPAELGDSAMYLCASSTLSGRAEQYFGPGTRLTVT.

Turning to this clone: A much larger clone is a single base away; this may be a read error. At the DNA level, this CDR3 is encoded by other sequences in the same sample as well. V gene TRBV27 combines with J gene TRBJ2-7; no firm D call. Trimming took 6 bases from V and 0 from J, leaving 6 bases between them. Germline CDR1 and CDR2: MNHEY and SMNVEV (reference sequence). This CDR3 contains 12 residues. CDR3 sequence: CASSSSSYEQYF. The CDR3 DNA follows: TGTGCCAGCAGCTCGAGCTCCTACGAGCAGTACTTC.

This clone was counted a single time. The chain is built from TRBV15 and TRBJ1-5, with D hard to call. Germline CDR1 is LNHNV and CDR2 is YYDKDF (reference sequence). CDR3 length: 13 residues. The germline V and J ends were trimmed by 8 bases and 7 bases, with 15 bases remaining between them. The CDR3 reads CATEEVLGQPQHF. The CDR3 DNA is TGTGCCACCGAGGAGGTGTTGGGACAGCCCCAGCATTTT.

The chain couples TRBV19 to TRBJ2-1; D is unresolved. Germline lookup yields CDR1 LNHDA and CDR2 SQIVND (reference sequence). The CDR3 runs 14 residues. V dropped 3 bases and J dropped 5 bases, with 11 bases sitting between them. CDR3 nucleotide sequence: TGTGCCAGTAGTATTTCGGCTACGGACAATGAGCAGTTCTTC. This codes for CASSISATDNEQFF.

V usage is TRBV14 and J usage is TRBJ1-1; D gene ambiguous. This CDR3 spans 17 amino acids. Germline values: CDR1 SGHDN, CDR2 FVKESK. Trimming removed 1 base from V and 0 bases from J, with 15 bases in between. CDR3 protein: CASSQGQDRDLNTEAFF. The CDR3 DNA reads TGTGCCAGCAGCCAAGGTCAGGACCGCGATTTGAACACTGAAGCTTTCTTT. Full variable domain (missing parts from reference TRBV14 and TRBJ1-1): EAGVTQFPSHSVIEKGQTVTLRCDPISGHDNLYWYRRVMGKEIKFLLHFVKESKQDESGMPNNRFLAERTGGTYSTLKVQPAELEDSGVYFCASSQGQDRDLNTEAFFGQGTRLTVV.

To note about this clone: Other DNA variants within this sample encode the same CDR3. The CDR3 region is CASSFGRSYGYTF. CDR3 bases: TGTGCCAGCAGTTTCGGACGGAGCTATGGCTACACCTTC. The chain joins TRBV27 to TRBJ1-2; D is unresolved. This CDR3 spans 13 amino acids. Germline lookup yields CDR1 MNHEY and CDR2 SMNVEV (reference sequence). V lost 3 bases, J lost 4 bases, and 9 bases lay in between.

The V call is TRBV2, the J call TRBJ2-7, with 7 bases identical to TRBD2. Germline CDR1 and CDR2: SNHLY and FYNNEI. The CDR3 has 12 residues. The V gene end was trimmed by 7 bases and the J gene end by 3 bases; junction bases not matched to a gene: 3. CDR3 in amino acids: CASMGGGYEQYF. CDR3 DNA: TGTGCCAGCATGGGGGGGGGCTACGAGCAGTACTTC.